A single sample is the source of the 12 T cell receptor beta chains below, sequenced in a study of blood T cell repertoires in COVID-19. Repertoires were generated with immunoSEQ multiplex PCR, while TCRdb's copy carries only in-frame clones and drops some. The sample carries approximately 390,000 clones, roughly 90% recorded once. Sequenced sample: PBMCs or T cells enriched from blood (not recorded which). These receptor sequences come from a middle-aged woman with acute COVID-19.

Regarding this clone: Within the sample, other DNA sequences also encode this same CDR3. The chain is built from TRBV2 and TRBJ1-2; D gene unclear. CDR1 is SNHLY, CDR2 FYNNEI, per germline. This CDR3 has 13 residues. V was cut by 2 bases and J by 0 bases, with 4 bases left in between. For the CDR3, the DNA is TGTGCCAGCAGTGAACATTCTAACTATGGCTACACCTTC. It yields the protein CASSEHSNYGYTF.

The chain carries TRBV6-1 and TRBJ1-2, with 7 bases fitting TRBD1. Germline CDR1 reads MNHNS; CDR2 reads SASEGT. J gave up 3 bases and V 2 bases, and 6 bases lay outside the gene matches. CDR3 length equals 15 residues. CDR3 bases: TGTGCCAGCAGTGAAAAAGGAGGGGGCTACTATGGCTACACCTTC. Amino acid sequence: CASSEKGGGYYGYTF.

The chain has TRBV3-1 (or the pseudogene TRBV3-2) and TRBJ1-2; TRBD1 might be the D (5 bases). Trimming stripped 1 base from V and 0 bases from J, with 15 bases between. Germline CDR1 LGHDT, CDR2 YNNKEL (reference sequence). The CDR3 sequence is 17 residues long. CDR3 residues: CASSQALAGGANYGYTF. The CDR3 nucleotides are TGTGCCAGCAGCCAAGCTCTTGCGGGGGGAGCTAACTATGGCTACACCTTC.

V is TRBV2 and J is TRBJ1-1; 8 bases are shared with TRBD1. The CDR3 loop spans 14 amino acids. Trimming removed 4 bases from V and 4 bases from J; junction bases left unmatched: 5. CDR1 SNHLY and CDR2 FYNNEI come from the germline V gene. CDR3 amino acids: CASSVDRGRTEAFF. The CDR3 DNA sequence: TGTGCCAGCAGTGTCGACAGGGGCCGCACTGAAGCTTTCTTT.

This chain links TRBV5-1 with TRBJ2-1; 14 positions match TRBD2. V lost 4 bases and J lost 5; bases outside the gene matches: 8. This CDR3 has 17 amino acids. Germline CDR1 SGHRS, CDR2 YFSETQ. As DNA, the CDR3 is TGCGCCAGCAGCCCAGATCCGGGACTAGCGGGGGACAATGAGCAGTTCTTC. It yields the protein CASSPDPGLAGDNEQFF.

The J gene is TRBJ1-1, the V gene TRBV20-1; no clear D. The V end lost 3 bases, the J end lost 1 base, and 12 bases lay between the germline ends. CDR1 is DFQATT and CDR2 is SNEGSKA in the germline V gene (reference sequence). The CDR3 spans 14 residues. This CDR3 is CSASIGWRNTEAFF. The CDR3 nucleotides read TGCAGTGCTAGTATCGGGTGGCGGAACACTGAAGCTTTCTTT.

The chain couples TRBV7-9 to TRBJ2-2; 7 nucleotides align to TRBD1. The CDR3 covers 15 residues. In germline, CDR1 is SEHNR, CDR2 FQNEAQ (reference sequence). V was clipped by 5 bases and J by 3 bases; unmatched bases: 6. The CDR3 DNA reads as TGTGCCAGCAGCCCGGGACAGTCGTACACCGGGGAGCTGTTTTTT. Its protein is CASSPGQSYTGELFF.

This chain joins TRBV5-1 and TRBJ1-6, with 7 bases that match TRBD1. V trimming: 2 bases; J trimming: 7 bases; junction bases outside the gene matches: 6. This CDR3 comprises 15 residues. The germline CDR1 and CDR2 sequences are SGHRS and YFSETQ. CDR3 residues: CASSLTGTANSPLHF. As DNA, the CDR3 is TGCGCCAGCAGCTTAACAGGGACAGCAAATTCACCCCTCCACTTT.

On this clone: The identical CDR3 is also encoded by other nucleotide sequences in the sample. The chain recombines TRBV2 with TRBJ1-1, with 8 bases fitting TRBD1. The CDR3 extends over 14 amino acids. J gave up 5 bases and V 5 bases, and 7 bases lay outside the gene matches. Looked up from germline, CDR1 is SNHLY and CDR2 is FYNNEI. The CDR3 nucleotides read TGTGCCAGCAGTCCTCAGGGGGCGCGGACTGAAGCTTTCTTT. This translates into CASSPQGARTEAFF.

This clone was counted once. V and J are TRBV4-1 and TRBJ2-7, with 13 bases fitting TRBD2. The length of the CDR3 is 17 residues. After removal of 3 bases from V and 1 base from J, the junction contained 6 bases not matched to a gene. Germline-derived CDR1 and CDR2 are MGHRA and YSYEKL. The CDR3, as DNA: TGCGCCAGCAGCCATAGGACTAGCGGGGGACTTTCCTACGAGCAGTACTTC. Translation gives CASSHRTSGGLSYEQYF.

Of note for this clone: The junction departs from germline at one end; a sequencing error may be responsible. The chain joins TRBV10-3 to TRBJ1-1, with no clear D. The CDR3 covers 11 residues. Germline CDR1 reads ENHRY; CDR2 reads SYGVKD. CDR3 residues: CAISESGLAYF. The CDR3 DNA is TGTGCCATCAGTGAGTCCGGACTTGCCTACTTT.

The chain joins TRBV6-4 to TRBJ1-2; no definite D call. Germline CDR1 MRHNA, CDR2 SNTAGT. The CDR3 length is 15 residues. V was clipped by 5 bases and J by 3 bases, with 16 bases between them. DNA of the CDR3: TGTGCCAGCAGTCCTTCGGGGTTAGTATACTATGGCTACACCTTC. The encoded protein is CASSPSGLVYYGYTF.